This note documents a single T cell receptor (beta chain) sequence. These data come from a study of blood T cell repertoires in COVID-19. Measured with immunoSEQ multiplex PCR; TCRdb has only the in-frame clones, and not every one. Seen here are fewer than 350,000 clones, about 86% observed once, and the top ten hold about 3.2%. The CDR3 runs 14 residues. After removal of 4 bases from V and 3 bases from J, the junction contained 5 bases not matched to a gene. Germline V gives CDR1 SQVTM, CDR2 ANQGSEA. This chain connects TRBV29-1 to TRBJ2-2, with TRBD1 matching over 7 bases. Sequenced input: peripheral blood. This TCR was recovered from a woman in her sixties with active or convalescent COVID-19. The CDR3 region has the DNA TGCAGCGTTGTAATTCAGGGGGACACCGGGGAGCTGTTTTTT. It specifies CSVVIQGDTGELFF.